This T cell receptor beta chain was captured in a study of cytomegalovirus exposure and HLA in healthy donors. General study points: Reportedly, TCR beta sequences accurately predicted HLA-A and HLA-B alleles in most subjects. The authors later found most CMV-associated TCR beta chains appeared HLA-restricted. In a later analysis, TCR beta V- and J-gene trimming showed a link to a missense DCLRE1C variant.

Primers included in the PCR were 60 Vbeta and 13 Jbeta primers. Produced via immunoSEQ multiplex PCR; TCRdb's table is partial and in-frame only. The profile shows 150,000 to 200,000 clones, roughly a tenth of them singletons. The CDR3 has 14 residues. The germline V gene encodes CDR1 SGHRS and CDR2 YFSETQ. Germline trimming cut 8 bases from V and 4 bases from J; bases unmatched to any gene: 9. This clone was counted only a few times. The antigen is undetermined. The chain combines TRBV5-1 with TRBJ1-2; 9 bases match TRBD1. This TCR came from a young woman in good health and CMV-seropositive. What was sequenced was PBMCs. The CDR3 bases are TGCGCCAGTCGAGCGGGACAGGGTGGCTATGGCTACACCTTC. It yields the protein CASRAGQGGYGYTF.